The 4 T cell receptor beta chains reported below all come from one sample, sequenced in a study of cytomegalovirus exposure and HLA in healthy donors. It was with 60 Vbeta and 13 Jbeta primers that the PCR ran. Libraries were prepared by immunoSEQ multiplex PCR; TCRdb keeps only in-frame clonotypes and omits some of them. The sample consists of about 140,000 clones, approximately 70% of them appearing once. The sequenced material came from PBMCs. These receptors all come from a woman aged 40 to 49 in good health and CMV-seronegative.

This chain links TRBV27 with TRBJ1-3; 7 bases map to TRBD1. Trimming removed 4 bases from V and 4 bases from J; junction bases left unmatched: 7. The length of the CDR3 is 15 residues. The germline V gene encodes CDR1 MNHEY and CDR2 SMNVEV (reference sequence). CDR3 loop: CASSSRQGEGNTIYF. DNA for the CDR3: TGTGCCAGCAGTTCACGACAGGGTGAGGGAAACACCATATATTTT.

As DNA, the CDR3 is TGTGCCAGCAGCACGGACAGGGGTATTGAGGGGAACTATAATTCACCCCTCCACTTT. Translating gives CASSTDRGIEGNYNSPLHF. The rearrangement joins TRBV7-8 to TRBJ1-6; TRBD1 matches 9 bases. Per germline, CDR1 SGHVS and CDR2 FQNEAQ. The CDR3 extends over 19 amino acids. The V gene end was trimmed by 5 bases and the J gene end by 3 bases; junction bases not matched to a gene: 14.

In this sample, this clone turned up a few times. This sequence joins TRBV7-8 and TRBJ2-2; 9 bases align to TRBD1. Trimming took 4 bases from V and 7 from J; bases not matched to a gene: 7. CDR1 and CDR2 from the germline V gene are SGHVS and FQNEAQ. This CDR3 region has 15 residues. CDR3 nucleotides: TGTGCCAGCAGCTGGGGGACAGGGAGCGGCGGGGAGCTGTTTTTT. It yields the protein CASSWGTGSGGELFF.

The rearrangement uses TRBV6-1 and TRBJ1-2; the match to TRBD1 covers 12 bases. CDR1 is MNHNS and CDR2 is SASEGT in the germline V gene. J gave up 3 bases and V 0 bases, and 8 bases lay outside the gene matches. This CDR3 spans 18 amino acids. Here the CDR3 reads CASSEALWDRGRDYGYTF. As DNA, the CDR3 is TGTGCCAGCAGTGAAGCCCTCTGGGACAGGGGGCGCGACTATGGCTACACCTTC.